Following are 12 T cell receptor beta chains from one sample sequenced in a study of blood T cell repertoires in COVID-19. Produced via immunoSEQ multiplex PCR; TCRdb's table is partial and in-frame only. The sample records some 140,000 clones, 81% being singletons. Specimen: peripheral blood. The source of these receptors is a woman in her sixties or seventies with active or convalescent COVID-19.

This chain connects TRBV6-6 to TRBJ1-3; 8 bases agree with TRBD1. The germline V gene encodes CDR1 MNHNY and CDR2 SVGAGI (reference sequence). The CDR3 consists of 17 residues. The J segment lost 0 bases and the V segment lost 5 bases, leaving 9 bases of the junction unmatched. Here the CDR3 reads CASSPDAGTGSGNTIYF. The DNA for the CDR3 is TGTGCCAGCAGTCCCGACGCCGGGACAGGCTCTGGAAACACCATATATTTT.

This sequence joins TRBV7-2 and TRBJ2-3, with 14 bases identical to TRBD2. Germline V gene data show CDR1 as SGHTA and CDR2 as FQGNSA. The CDR3 length is 17 residues. With V trimmed by 4 bases and J by 2 bases, 5 bases remained unmatched. In DNA form, the CDR3 reads TGTGCCAGCAGCTCGGGACTAGCGGGGGAGTTCACAGATACGCAGTATTTT. This encodes CASSSGLAGEFTDTQYF.

The V gene is TRBV28, the J gene TRBJ1-1; D unresolved. Germline V CDR1 and CDR2: MDHEN, SYDVKM. Trimming stripped 3 bases from V and 0 bases from J, with 8 bases between. The CDR3 is 14 amino acids. CDR3 nucleotides: TGTGCCAGCAGTTTGCTGGCGGTGAACACTGAAGCTTTCTTT. Residues: CASSLLAVNTEAFF.

The chain carries TRBV7-6 and TRBJ2-1, with 11 bases identical to TRBD2. The V gene's germline CDR1 is SGHVS and CDR2 FNYEAQ. This CDR3 is 16 amino acids long. Unmatched junction bases numbered 8, after V lost 4 bases and J lost 6 bases. The CDR3 region is CASSSPGTSGVNEQFF. The CDR3 region has the DNA TGTGCCAGCAGCTCTCCCGGGACTAGCGGTGTCAATGAGCAGTTCTTC.

This clone was detected once. This sequence joins TRBV29-1 and TRBJ2-3; the D is unclear. Germline V gene lookup returns CDR1 SQVTM and CDR2 ANQGSEA. Trimming shortened V by 7 bases and J by 6 bases, and 8 bases separated the two germline ends. The length of the CDR3 is 10 residues. CDR3: CSGGKDTQYF. The CDR3 DNA is TGCAGCGGCGGAAAGGATACGCAGTATTTT.

This chain joins TRBV28 and TRBJ2-3; TRBD1 is a possible D gene (5 bases). Looked up from germline, CDR1 is MDHEN and CDR2 is SYDVKM. V was trimmed by 6 bases and J by 2 bases, leaving 12 bases between them. The CDR3 is made up of 14 amino acids. Here the CDR3 reads CASRLTGNTDTQYF. The CDR3 DNA reads TGTGCCAGCAGACTCACAGGAAACACAGATACGCAGTATTTT.

The chain couples TRBV6-4 to TRBJ1-5; weak D call: TRBD1 (6 bases). Deletions cut 8 bases from V and 4 bases from J, with 12 bases between. Germline V CDR1 and CDR2: MRHNA, SNTAGT. The CDR3 runs to 13 residues. The CDR3 spells CASAQGTNQPQHF. In DNA form, the CDR3 reads TGTGCCAGCGCGCAGGGGACGAATCAGCCCCAGCATTTT.

The DNA for the CDR3 is TGTGCCAGCAGCTTATACGGCGGGGCGAACACCGGGGAGCTGTTTTTT. Its protein is CASSLYGGANTGELFF. The rearrangement links TRBV11-3 to TRBJ2-2; possible D gene TRBD2, 6 bases. The V end lost 2 bases, the J end lost 0 bases, and 10 bases lay between the germline ends. This CDR3 spans 16 amino acids. Per the germline V gene, CDR1 is SGHNT and CDR2 is YENEEA.

Turning to this clone: A read error may produce the germline difference seen at one junction end. The chain recombines TRBV6-1 with TRBJ2-6; tentatively, D is TRBD1 (5 bases). This CDR3 is 17 amino acids long. Germline CDR1 MNHNS, CDR2 SASEGT. DNA of the CDR3: TGTGCCAGCAGTGATTTAGGACGGCGCTCTGGGGCCAATGTCCTGACTTTC. Its translation is CASSDLGRRSGANVLTF.

This chain links TRBV5-1 with TRBJ1-2, with 8 bases that match TRBD1. The CDR3 loop spans 14 amino acids. Germline trimming cut 4 bases from V and 4 bases from J; bases unmatched to any gene: 6. Germline-derived CDR1 and CDR2 are SGHRS and YFSETQ. The CDR3, as DNA: TGCGCCAGCAGCGCGGGACAGGACGCCTATGGCTACACCTTC. Amino acids: CASSAGQDAYGYTF. Variable domain in full (rest from reference TRBV5-1 and TRBJ1-2): KAGVTQTPRYLIKTRGQQVTLSCSPISGHRSVSWYQQTPGQGLQFLFEYFSETQRNKGNFPGRFSGRQFSNSRSEMNVSTLELGDSALYLCASSAGQDAYGYTFGSGTRLTVV.

This clone came up many times. The chain combines TRBV4-3 with TRBJ2-2; 7 bases line up with TRBD1. Trimming removed 4 bases from V and 6 bases from J; junction bases left unmatched: 14. The CDR3 is 17 residues long. Germline CDR1 is LGHNA and CDR2 is YSLEER. CDR3 amino acids: CASSPPPTGARAGELFF. In nucleotides, the CDR3 is TGCGCCAGCAGCCCTCCCCCTACAGGGGCCAGGGCCGGGGAGCTGTTTTTT.

The CDR3 loop reads CATSTRDRGGGETQYF. In DNA, the CDR3 is TGTGCCACCAGCACCCGGGACAGGGGAGGAGGAGAGACCCAGTACTTC. The J gene is TRBJ2-5, the V gene TRBV15; 10 nucleotides match TRBD1. Per the germline V gene, CDR1 is LNHNV and CDR2 is YYDKDF (reference sequence). The CDR3 length is 16 residues. V shed 4 bases, J shed 4 bases, and the junction held 9 bases outside the gene matches.